This TCR beta chain was sequenced for a study of OX40 agonist ivuxolimab in advanced cancers. Background on the study: At 0.01 to 10 mg/kg, ivuxolimab was administered intravenously to patients every 2 weeks. General study findings and limits: The study did not work out the antigen specificity of the expanded peripheral T cells.

Turning to this clone: Antigen: not known.

Germline CDR1 reads SGHAT; CDR2 reads FQNNGV. CDR3 length equals 14 residues. The V end lost 1 base, the J end lost 6 bases, and 10 bases lay between the germline ends. Profiling relied on immunoSEQ multiplex PCR, and the TCRdb table lists in-frame clones only, not all of them. The top ten clones hold about 25% of a sample with about 52,000 clones, about 93% of them seen once. This TCR was recovered from an adult with an advanced solid tumor such as melanoma, head and neck, liver or kidney cancer. The chain joins TRBV11-2 to TRBJ1-5; possible D gene TRBD1, 5 bases. The specimen was CD4+ or CD8+ T cells sorted from blood, collected in a trial of the OX40 agonist ivuxolimab. CDR3 in DNA: TGTGCCAGCAGCTTAGGTCAGGGTAGTCAGCCCCAGCATTTT. Translation: CASSLGQGSQPQHF.